This T cell receptor beta chain comes out of a study of blood T cell repertoires in COVID-19. Turning to the study itself: Acute and convalescent COVID-19 specimens originated in the United States, Italy and Spain. Sample material is recorded as cDNA or gDNA derived from T cells, B-cell-depleted T cells, or PBMCs.

The CDR3 sequence is 13 residues long. CDR1 SEHNR and CDR2 FQNEAQ come from the germline V gene (reference sequence). V lost 2 bases, J lost 6 bases, and 8 bases lay in between. This clone has just a few counts. Per the original methods: How many nucleated cells were present was estimated from reference gene primer amplification. TCRdb's table, derived via immunoSEQ multiplex PCR, lists solely in-frame clones and lacks some. V, J and clone size are taken as reported in that table, and D and trimming were inferred from the DNA itself. The data show more than 250,000 clones, with over 75% seen just once and around 9.2% held by the top ten.

What was sequenced was peripheral blood. The receptor's source is a human donor in a cohort sampled during active COVID-19. The chain couples TRBV7-9 to TRBJ2-1, with a possible D match to TRBD2 (5 bases). CDR3 residues: CASSLTRLNEQFF. DNA of the CDR3: TGTGCCAGCAGCTTAACTAGACTCAATGAGCAGTTCTTC. Full variable domain (rest looked up from reference TRBV7-9 and TRBJ2-1): DTGVSQNPRHKITKRGQNVTFRCDPISEHNRLYWYRQTLGQGPEFLTYFQNEAQLEKSRLLSDRFSAERPKGSFSTLEIQRTEQGDSAMYLCASSLTRLNEQFFGPGTRLTVL.